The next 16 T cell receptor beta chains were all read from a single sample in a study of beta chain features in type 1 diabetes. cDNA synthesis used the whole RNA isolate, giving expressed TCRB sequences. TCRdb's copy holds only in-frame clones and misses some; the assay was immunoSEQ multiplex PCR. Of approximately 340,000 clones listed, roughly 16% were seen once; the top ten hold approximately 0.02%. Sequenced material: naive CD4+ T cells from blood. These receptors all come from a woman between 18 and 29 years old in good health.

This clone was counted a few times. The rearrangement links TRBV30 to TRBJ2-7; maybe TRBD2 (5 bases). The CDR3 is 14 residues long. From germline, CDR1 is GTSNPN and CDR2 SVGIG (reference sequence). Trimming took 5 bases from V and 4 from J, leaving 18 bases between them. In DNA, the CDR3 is TGTGCCTGGGCGAACTATGACGGGGTATACGAGCAGTACTTC. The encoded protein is CAWANYDGVYEQYF.

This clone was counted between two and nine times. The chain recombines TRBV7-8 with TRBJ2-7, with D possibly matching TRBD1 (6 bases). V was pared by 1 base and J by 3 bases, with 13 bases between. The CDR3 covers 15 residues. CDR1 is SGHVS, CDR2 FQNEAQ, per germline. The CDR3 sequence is CASSLGTEISYEQYF. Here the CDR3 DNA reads TGTGCCAGCAGCTTAGGGACAGAGATTAGCTACGAGCAGTACTTC.

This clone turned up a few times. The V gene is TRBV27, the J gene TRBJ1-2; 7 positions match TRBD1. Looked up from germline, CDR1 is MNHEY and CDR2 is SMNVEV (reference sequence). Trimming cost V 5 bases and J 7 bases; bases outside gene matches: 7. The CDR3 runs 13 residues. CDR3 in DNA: TGTGCCAGCAGTCTCGACAGGGATATTGGCTACACCTTC. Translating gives CASSLDRDIGYTF.

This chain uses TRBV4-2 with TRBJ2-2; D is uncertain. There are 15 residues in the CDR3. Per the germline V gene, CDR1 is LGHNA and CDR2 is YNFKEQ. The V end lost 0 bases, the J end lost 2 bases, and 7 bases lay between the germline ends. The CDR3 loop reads CASSQELANTGELFF. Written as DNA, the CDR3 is TGTGCCAGCAGCCAAGAGTTGGCTAACACCGGGGAGCTGTTTTTT.

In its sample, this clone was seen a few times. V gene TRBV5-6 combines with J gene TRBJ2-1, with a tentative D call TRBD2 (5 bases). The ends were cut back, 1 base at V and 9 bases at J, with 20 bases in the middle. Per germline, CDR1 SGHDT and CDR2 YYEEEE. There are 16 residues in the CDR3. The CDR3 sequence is CASSLYVGVKLGEQFF. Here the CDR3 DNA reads TGTGCCAGCAGCTTGTACGTGGGAGTTAAGTTAGGTGAGCAGTTCTTC.

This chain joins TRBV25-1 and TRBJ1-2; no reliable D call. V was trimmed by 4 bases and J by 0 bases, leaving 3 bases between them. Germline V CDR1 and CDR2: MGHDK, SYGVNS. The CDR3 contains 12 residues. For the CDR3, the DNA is TGTGCCAGCAGTGCAGCTAACTATGGCTACACCTTC. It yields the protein CASSAANYGYTF.

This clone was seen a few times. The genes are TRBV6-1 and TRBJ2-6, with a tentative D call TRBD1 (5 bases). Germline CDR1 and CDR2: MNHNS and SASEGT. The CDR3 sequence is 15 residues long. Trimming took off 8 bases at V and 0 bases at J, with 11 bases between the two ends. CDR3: CASGPQGSGANVLTF. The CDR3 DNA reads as TGTGCCAGCGGACCTCAGGGCTCTGGGGCCAACGTCCTGACTTTC.

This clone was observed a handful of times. The CDR3 nucleotides read TGCAGCGCCTTGACAGGCGGGAATCAGCCCCAGCATTTT. Residues: CSALTGGNQPQHF. J is TRBJ1-5 and V is TRBV29-1, with D possibly being TRBD1 (6 bases). Germline CDR1 reads SQVTM; CDR2 reads ANQGSEA. The CDR3 consists of 13 residues. The germline V and J ends were trimmed by 7 bases and 4 bases, with 14 bases remaining between them.

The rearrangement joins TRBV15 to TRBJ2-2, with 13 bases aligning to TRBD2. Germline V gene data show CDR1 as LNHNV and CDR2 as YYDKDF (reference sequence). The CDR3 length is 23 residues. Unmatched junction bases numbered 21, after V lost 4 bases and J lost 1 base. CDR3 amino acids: CATSKIPGLAGIMDLVNTGELFF. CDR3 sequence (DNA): TGTGCCACCAGCAAGATCCCGGGACTAGCGGGAATTATGGACTTAGTGAACACCGGGGAGCTGTTTTTT.

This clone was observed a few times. The CDR3 sequence is CAWSVRRGYEQYF. The CDR3 bases are TGTGCCTGGAGTGTACGGCGGGGCTACGAGCAGTACTTC. The chain recombines TRBV30 with TRBJ2-5; D is perhaps TRBD2 (6 bases). The J call is in doubt because the DNA end fits TRBJ2-7 better. The CDR3 totals 13 residues. Germline loops: CDR1 GTSNPN, CDR2 SVGIG (reference sequence).

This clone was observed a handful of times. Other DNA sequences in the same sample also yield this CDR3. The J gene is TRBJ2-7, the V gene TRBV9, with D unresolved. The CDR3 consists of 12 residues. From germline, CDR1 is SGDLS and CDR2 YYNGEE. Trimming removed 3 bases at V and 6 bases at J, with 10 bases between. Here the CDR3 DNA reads TGTGCCAGCAGCGGACCCTCGGGCGAGCAGTACTTC. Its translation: CASSGPSGEQYF.

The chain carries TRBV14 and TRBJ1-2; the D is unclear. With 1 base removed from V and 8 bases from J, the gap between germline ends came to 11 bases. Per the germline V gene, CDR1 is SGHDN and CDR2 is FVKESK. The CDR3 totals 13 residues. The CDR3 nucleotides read TGTGCCAGCAGCCAAGTCCGTTTCCGGGGCTACACCTTC. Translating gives CASSQVRFRGYTF.

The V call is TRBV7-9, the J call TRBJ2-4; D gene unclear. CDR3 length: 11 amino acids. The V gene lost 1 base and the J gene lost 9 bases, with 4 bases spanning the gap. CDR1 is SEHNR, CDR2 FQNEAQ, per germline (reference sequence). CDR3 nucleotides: TGTGCCAGCAGCTTAGGCGGCATTCAGTACTTC. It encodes CASSLGGIQYF.

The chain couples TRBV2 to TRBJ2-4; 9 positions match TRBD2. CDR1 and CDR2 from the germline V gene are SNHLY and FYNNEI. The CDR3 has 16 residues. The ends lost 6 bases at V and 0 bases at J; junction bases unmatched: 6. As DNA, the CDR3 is TGTGCCAGCAGGAGACTAGCGGAACTAGCCAAAAACATTCAGTACTTC. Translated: CASRRLAELAKNIQYF.

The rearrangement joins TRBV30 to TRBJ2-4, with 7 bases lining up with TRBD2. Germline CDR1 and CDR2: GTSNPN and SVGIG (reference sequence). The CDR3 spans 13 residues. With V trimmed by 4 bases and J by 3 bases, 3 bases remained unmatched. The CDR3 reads CAWMSGDKNIQYF. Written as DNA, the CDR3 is TGTGCCTGGATGAGCGGGGACAAAAACATTCAGTACTTC.

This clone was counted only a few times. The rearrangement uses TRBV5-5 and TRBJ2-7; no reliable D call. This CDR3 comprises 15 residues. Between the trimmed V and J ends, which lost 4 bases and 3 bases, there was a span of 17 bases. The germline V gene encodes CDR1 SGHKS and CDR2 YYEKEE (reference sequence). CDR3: CASSRNSEPDYEQYF. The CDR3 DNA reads TGTGCCAGCAGCCGTAACAGTGAACCAGACTACGAGCAGTACTTC.